This T cell receptor (beta chain) came from a study of blood T cell repertoires in COVID-19. The assay was immunoSEQ multiplex PCR, and TCRdb's table has in-frame clones only and misses some. In the table there are under 20,000 clones, 80% to 85% of which are singletons. Germline V gene lookup returns CDR1 LNHNV and CDR2 YYDKDF (reference sequence). Trimming removed 0 bases from V and 7 bases from J, with 10 bases in between. This CDR3 is built from 15 residues. In this sample, this clone turned up once. The TCR was taken from a human donor in a cohort sampled during active COVID-19. The V gene is TRBV15, the J gene TRBJ1-6, with D unclear. The sample taken for sequencing was peripheral blood. CDR3 sequence (DNA): TGTGCCACCAGCAGAGATAAGGGAGGGAATTCACCCCTCCACTTT. Protein: CATSRDKGGNSPLHF.